This passage covers 8 T cell receptor beta chains from one sample sequenced in a study of T cells in localized non-small cell lung cancer. Method: immunoSEQ multiplex PCR; TCRdb's copy keeps in-frame clones and lacks some. This sample carries 90,000 to 100,000 clones, just over 90% of them seen once, and the ten largest clones take roughly 3.9%. The sample in question was PBMCs, obtained before any cancer treatment. The origin of the receptors is a woman aged 40-70 years with stage II squamous cell lung carcinoma.

This clone was counted between two and nine times. The rearrangement links TRBV30 to TRBJ2-5; D remains ambiguous. In germline, CDR1 is GTSNPN, CDR2 SVGIG (reference sequence). V was trimmed by 1 base and J by 5 bases, leaving 8 bases between them. The CDR3 loop spans 12 amino acids. The CDR3 sequence is CAWSARSETQYF. CDR3 nucleotide sequence: TGTGCCTGGAGTGCGAGGTCGGAGACCCAGTACTTC. Using reference TRBV30 and TRBJ2-5 for the parts outside the CDR3, the full variable domain is SQTIHQWPATLVQPVGSPLSLECTVEGTSNPNLYWYRQAAGRGLQLLFYSVGIGQISSEVPQNLSASRPQDRQFILSSKKLLLSDSGFYLCAWSARSETQYFGPGTRLLVL.

V and J are TRBV5-5 and TRBJ1-5; D remains ambiguous. Germline V lookup: CDR1 SGHKS, CDR2 YYEKEE (reference sequence). CDR3 length: 12 amino acids. Trimming stripped 0 bases from V and 2 bases from J, with 0 bases between. CDR3 in DNA: TGTGCCAGCAGCTTGGGCAATCAGCCCCAGCATTTT. The encoded protein is CASSLGNQPQHF.

The chain carries TRBV28 and TRBJ1-5; no clear D gene. The CDR3 consists of 12 residues. Trimming took 3 bases from V and 0 from J, leaving 0 bases between them. The germline CDR1 and CDR2 sequences are MDHEN and SYDVKM. The CDR3 bases are TGTGCCAGCAGTTTTAGCAATCAGCCCCAGCATTTT. Its translation is CASSFSNQPQHF.

A few counts support this clone. The chain carries TRBV18 and TRBJ1-5, with TRBD1 matching 7 bases. The CDR3 consists of 15 residues. The junction had 3 bases not matched to a gene; V was cut back by 1 base and J by 3 bases. Germline-derived CDR1 and CDR2 are KGHSH and LQKENI. CDR3 in amino acids: CASSPRTGDNQPQHF. The CDR3 nucleotides read TGTGCCAGCTCACCACGGACAGGCGACAATCAGCCCCAGCATTTT.

The table lists this clone with a count of one. The DNA is omitted, as the CDR3 cannot be located on it reliably, and the CDR3 follows TCRdb's listing. V is TRBV5-1 and J is TRBJ1-1. Per germline, CDR1 SGHRS and CDR2 YFSETQ. Inclusive of both ends, the CDR3 amounts to 14 amino acids. Here the CDR3 reads CASSPFGAGTEAFF.

This rearrangement joins TRBV4-1 to TRBJ1-1; the D is unclear. The germline V gene has CDR1 MGHRA and CDR2 YSYEKL. CDR3 length: 13 amino acids. Trimming cost V 6 bases and J 8 bases, with 16 bases left between them. The DNA of the CDR3 is TGCGCCAGCAGGGCCCTAGGGAATCAGGAAGCTTTCTTT. Translated: CASRALGNQEAFF.

This chain connects TRBV10-3 to TRBJ1-2; no firm D call. Germline CDR1 reads ENHRY; CDR2 reads SYGVKD. V lost 1 base and J 6 bases, leaving 9 bases between the germline ends. This CDR3 has 13 amino acids. CDR3 DNA: TGTGCCATCAGTGAGTTGGGTCCTAATGGCTACACCTTC. Encoded protein: CAISELGPNGYTF.

The chain recombines TRBV7-9 with TRBJ2-1; 11 bases map to TRBD2. The CDR3 has 17 residues. CDR1 is SEHNR and CDR2 is FQNEAQ in the germline V gene (reference sequence). After removal of 5 bases from V and 0 bases from J, the junction contained 6 bases not matched to a gene. This CDR3 reads CASSPRTSGRSYNEQFF. DNA for the CDR3: TGTGCCAGCAGCCCACGGACTAGCGGGCGCTCCTACAATGAGCAGTTCTTC.